Presented here are 21 T cell receptor beta chains from one specimen sequenced in a study of cytomegalovirus exposure and HLA in healthy donors. Researchers ran the PCR with 60 Vbeta and 13 Jbeta primers. Profiled with immunoSEQ multiplex PCR; TCRdb holds only in-frame clones, not every one. Here the sample spans about 190,000 clones, around 75% being singletons. Material for sequencing was PBMCs. The origin of the receptors is a woman aged 50 to 65 in good health and CMV-seronegative.

CDR3 DNA sequence: TGTGCCAGCAGCTGGAGTTTGGGACCGCAGGGGAATCAGCCCCAGCATTTT. It encodes CASSWSLGPQGNQPQHF. The chain has TRBV5-6 and TRBJ1-5, with D perhaps TRBD1 (6 bases). The CDR3 runs 17 residues. Germline V gene data show CDR1 as SGHDT and CDR2 as YYEEEE. V was clipped by 3 bases and J by 4 bases, with 20 bases between them.

The genes are TRBV28 and TRBJ2-1; 10 bases fit TRBD1. Trimming removed 8 bases from V and 5 bases from J; junction bases left unmatched: 9. Germline assignment: CDR1 MDHEN and CDR2 SYDVKM. This CDR3 region has 15 residues. CDR3 sequence (DNA): TGTGCCAGCTGCCACGGGGACAGGGGACACAATGAGCAGTTCTTC. It is translated as CASCHGDRGHNEQFF. The full variable domain, with the rest looked up from reference TRBV28 and TRBJ2-1, is DVKVTQSSRYLVKRTGEKVFLECVQDMDHENMFWYRQDPGLGLRLIYFSYDVKMKEKGDIPEGYSVSREKKERFSLILESASTNQTSMYLCASCHGDRGHNEQFFGPGTRLTVL.

V gene TRBV10-1 combines with J gene TRBJ2-7, with TRBD2 identical over 10 bases. With V trimmed by 1 base and J by 3 bases, 15 bases remained unmatched. This CDR3 spans 19 amino acids. CDR1 is WNHNN, CDR2 SYGVQD, per germline (reference sequence). Written as DNA, the CDR3 is TGCGCCAGCAGTGAGTTGGCTAGCGGGAGCCGCCCGAATATCTACGAGCAGTACTTC. Its protein is CASSELASGSRPNIYEQYF.

This clone has only one observation. This chain uses TRBV12-5 with TRBJ2-2; D is unclear. Trimming removed 2 bases at V and 5 bases at J, with 3 bases between. The CDR3 spans 12 residues. The V gene's germline CDR1 is LGHNT and CDR2 FRNRAP. CDR3 in DNA: TGTGCTAGTGGTTTGTATACCGGGGAGCTGTTTTTT. Protein product: CASGLYTGELFF.

This clone was seen more than once but under ten times. The genes are TRBV7-9 and TRBJ2-3, with D possibly being TRBD2 (7 bases). This CDR3 has 14 residues. The V gene's germline CDR1 is SEHNR and CDR2 FQNEAQ (reference sequence). V lost 2 bases and J 11 bases, leaving 17 bases between the germline ends. The CDR3 bases are TGTGCCAGCAGCTTACAAGGGGGGGATTCTAAGCAGTATTTT. Residues: CASSLQGGDSKQYF.

This clone came up a few times. The rearrangement links TRBV18 to TRBJ1-2, with D unclear. The length of the CDR3 is 15 residues. Trimming took 3 bases from V and 1 from J, leaving 12 bases between them. The germline CDR1 and CDR2 sequences are KGHSH and LQKENI. CDR3: CASSPFLGDNYGYTF. CDR3 DNA: TGTGCCAGCTCACCTTTCCTCGGAGATAACTATGGCTACACCTTC.

The V and J genes are TRBV2 and TRBJ2-1; TRBD2 aligns across 12 bases. Germline V gene data show CDR1 as SNHLY and CDR2 as FYNNEI. J gave up 10 bases and V 5 bases, and 3 bases lay outside the gene matches. The CDR3 loop spans 13 amino acids. The CDR3 is CASSPGTSGEQFF. As DNA, the CDR3 is TGTGCCAGCAGTCCGGGGACTAGCGGGGAGCAGTTCTTC. Looking up the rest from reference TRBV2 and TRBJ2-1 gives the full variable domain: EPEVTQTPSHQVTQMGQEVILRCVPISNHLYFYWYRQILGQKVEFLVSFYNNEISEKSEIFDDQFSVERPDGSNFTLKIRSTKLEDSAMYFCASSPGTSGEQFFGPGTRLTVL.

The chain uses TRBV20-1 and TRBJ2-5; tentatively, D is TRBD1 (5 bases). The ends were cut back, 3 bases at V and 7 bases at J, with 6 bases in the middle. From germline, CDR1 is DFQATT and CDR2 SNEGSKA (reference sequence). The CDR3 is made up of 10 amino acids. CDR3 amino acids: CSASQGTQYF. The CDR3 DNA reads TGCAGTGCTAGTCAGGGGACCCAGTACTTC.

Details on this clone: Other DNA sequences of this sample code for an identical CDR3. The chain recombines TRBV19 with TRBJ2-3, with 8 bases lining up with TRBD2. Germline assignment: CDR1 LNHDA and CDR2 SQIVND (reference sequence). The CDR3 runs to 15 residues. With V trimmed by 6 bases and J by 3 bases, 8 bases remained unmatched. The CDR3 DNA reads as TGTGCCAGTAGCACCTTGGCGGGAGGAACAGATACGCAGTATTTT. This codes for CASSTLAGGTDTQYF.

The gene calls are TRBV10-3 and TRBJ2-1; TRBD1 matches at 10 bases. In germline, CDR1 is ENHRY, CDR2 SYGVKD. V lost 5 bases to trimming and J lost 0 bases; unmatched junction nucleotides: 7. This CDR3 has 17 amino acids. CDR3 in DNA: TGTGCCATCAGTCCCGGGACAGGGGCCAGCTCCTACAATGAGCAGTTCTTC. Translating gives CAISPGTGASSYNEQFF.

CDR3 loop: CASSYGTPNTGELFF. DNA of the CDR3: TGTGCCAGCAGTTACGGGACACCAAACACCGGGGAGCTGTTTTTT. The chain employs TRBV6-6 and TRBJ2-2; perhaps TRBD1 as D (6 bases). The germline CDR1 and CDR2 sequences are MNHNY and SVGAGI (reference sequence). V shed 2 bases and J shed 2 bases, with 9 bases lying between them. There are 15 residues in the CDR3.

The rearrangement joins TRBV28 to TRBJ2-4; the D is unclear. The length of the CDR3 is 15 residues. V was cut by 7 bases and J by 1 base, with 14 bases left in between. CDR1 and CDR2 (germline): MDHEN, SYDVKM. This chain's CDR3 is CASTPQTGAKNIQYF. The DNA of the CDR3 is TGTGCCAGCACTCCCCAAACCGGGGCCAAAAACATTCAGTACTTC.

CDR3 region: CASSLQGANTGELFF. The CDR3 DNA follows: TGTGCCAGCAGCTTACAGGGGGCAAACACCGGGGAGCTGTTTTTT. V is TRBV5-6 and J is TRBJ2-2, with 9 bases identical to TRBD1. CDR1 SGHDT and CDR2 YYEEEE come from the germline V gene. V was clipped by 2 bases and J by 2 bases; unmatched bases: 1. This CDR3 is 15 amino acids long.

This rearrangement joins TRBV7-8 to TRBJ1-2, with D uncertain. Germline CDR1 is SGHVS and CDR2 is FQNEAQ. The CDR3 has 13 amino acids. V was clipped by 1 base and J by 7 bases, with 10 bases between them. CDR3 DNA sequence: TGTGCCAGCAGCTTAGGCCCCCACGGTGGCTACACCTTC. Residues: CASSLGPHGGYTF.

V gene TRBV6-6 combines with J gene TRBJ1-2; a weak D match, TRBD1 (6 bases). Trimming removed 2 bases from V and 4 bases from J, with 11 bases in between. Germline assignment: CDR1 MNHNY and CDR2 SVGAGI (reference sequence). This CDR3 has 14 amino acids. In DNA, the CDR3 is TGTGCCAGCAGTTACCTAGGGGGGGGCTATGGCTACACCTTC. Its translation is CASSYLGGGYGYTF.

As DNA, the CDR3 is TGTGCCAGCAGCTTTGGAGACAGGGGGGATCAGCCCCAGCATTTT. It yields the protein CASSFGDRGDQPQHF. The gene calls are TRBV5-8 and TRBJ1-5, with 9 bases that match TRBD1. Germline lookup yields CDR1 SGHTS and CDR2 YDEGEE. V lost 2 bases, J lost 5 bases, and 5 bases stayed unmatched. This CDR3 contains 15 residues.

The rearrangement joins TRBV7-2 to TRBJ2-7; D not resolved. With 5 bases removed from V and 5 bases from J, the gap between germline ends came to 13 bases. The CDR3 is 13 amino acids. Germline V CDR1 and CDR2: SGHTA, FQGNSA. The CDR3 DNA sequence: TGTGCCAGCAGCCCACAGCCGTGGGACGAGCAGTACTTC. This encodes CASSPQPWDEQYF.

This chain links TRBV6-1 with TRBJ2-7, with TRBD2 matching over 10 bases. V dropped 5 bases and J dropped 4; count of bases not matched to a gene: 5. The germline V gene encodes CDR1 MNHNS and CDR2 SASEGT. This CDR3 region has 14 residues. This CDR3 reads CASSNSGGLYEQYF. For the CDR3, the DNA is TGTGCCAGCAGTAATAGCGGGGGGTTGTACGAGCAGTACTTC.

The chain carries TRBV20-1 and TRBJ2-3, with 7 nucleotides matching TRBD1. The junction had 2 bases not matched to a gene; V was cut back by 5 bases and J by 6 bases. Germline V CDR1 and CDR2: DFQATT, SNEGSKA (reference sequence). The CDR3 sequence is 11 residues long. CDR3 coding DNA: TGCAGTGCTTCCAGGGGGGATACGCAGTATTTT. Its protein is CSASRGDTQYF.

The chain carries TRBV5-6 and TRBJ2-1; D is perhaps TRBD2 (5 bases). The CDR3 sequence is 16 residues long. V was trimmed by 7 bases and J by 5 bases, leaving 22 bases between them. The germline V gene has CDR1 SGHDT and CDR2 YYEEEE. The CDR3 loop reads CASYQLRAGPNNEQFF. The CDR3, as DNA: TGTGCCAGCTACCAATTGAGGGCCGGGCCCAACAATGAGCAGTTCTTC.

For this clone: A junction boundary mismatches the germline segment, possibly from a read error. The rearrangement uses TRBV7-7 and TRBJ2-5; D is ambiguous. This CDR3 is built from 13 residues. Per germline, CDR1 SSHAT and CDR2 FNYEAQ (reference sequence). The CDR3 nucleotides read TGTGCTAGCAGCCCAATAATCCGGGAGACCCAGTACTTC. This codes for CASSPIIRETQYF. Full variable domain (outside the CDR3, taken from reference TRBV7-7 and TRBJ2-5): GAGVSQSPRYKVTKRGQDVTLRCDPISSHATLYWYQQALGQGPEFLTYFNYEAQPDKSGLPSDRFSAERPEGSISTLTIQRTEQRDSAMYRCASSPIIRETQYFGPGTRLLVL.